A single sample gave rise to the 22 T cell receptor beta chains below, sequenced in a study of shared clonotypes between healthy human individuals. Produced via immunoSEQ multiplex PCR; TCRdb's table is partial and in-frame only. The profile shows some 490,000 clones, 65% to 85% of them singletons. Sequencing was performed on PBMCs. The receptors here all came from a woman between 40 and 55 years old in good health. Some clones in this sample may be carry-over from other donors' samples.

The chain employs TRBV30 and TRBJ1-5; D is uncertain. V lost 3 bases, J lost 5 bases, and 11 bases lay in between. The CDR3 length is 13 residues. Germline loops: CDR1 GTSNPN, CDR2 SVGIG (reference sequence). CDR3 coding DNA: TGTGCCTGGAGCACCAGAACTGATCAGCCCCAGCATTTT. This gives the protein CAWSTRTDQPQHF.

Concerning this clone itself: With a far larger clone one base away, a read error is the likely cause. The conserved phenylalanine or tryptophan is not found at the CDR3 terminus, so this likely reflects a read error. The chain employs TRBV19 and TRBJ1-5, with a tentative D call TRBD1 (6 bases). The CDR3 has 13 amino acids. The ends were cut back, 5 bases at V and 4 bases at J, with 9 bases in the middle. The V gene's germline CDR1 is LNHDA and CDR2 SQIVND (reference sequence). The CDR3: CASSLDRNQPQHL. In DNA form, the CDR3 reads TGTGCCAGTAGTTTGGACAGAAATCAGCCCCAGCATCTT.

For this clone: A far bigger clonotype differs at one base, so this is likely a read error. The rearrangement uses TRBV25-1 and TRBJ1-4; tentatively, D is TRBD1 (6 bases). The germline gives CDR1 MGHDK, CDR2 SYGVNS. This CDR3 has 16 amino acids. The CDR3 loop reads CASSAIGDTTNERLFF. In DNA form, the CDR3 reads TGTGCCAGCAGTGCTATAGGGGACACAACTAATGAAAGACTGTTTTTT.

V usage is TRBV5-4 and J usage is TRBJ1-1; D might be TRBD1 (6 bases). This CDR3 has 16 amino acids. Deletions cut 4 bases from V and 6 bases from J, with 22 bases between. Per the germline V gene, CDR1 is SGHNT and CDR2 is YYREEE (reference sequence). The CDR3 DNA reads as TGTGCCAGCAGCCCCGGGACACCCGGGGTCAGGGCTGAAGCTTTCTTT. It encodes CASSPGTPGVRAEAFF.

This clone was recorded a few times. This sample includes further DNA sequences coding for the same CDR3. J is TRBJ1-1 and V is TRBV6-1, with D maybe TRBD1 (6 bases). This CDR3 is 13 amino acids long. CDR1 MNHNS and CDR2 SASEGT come from the germline V gene. Trimming left V 0 bases short and J 5 bases short, with 7 bases between. The CDR3 reads CASSEARGTEAFF. The CDR3 DNA sequence: TGTGCCAGCAGTGAAGCGAGGGGGACTGAAGCTTTCTTT.

This CDR3 reads CASSSYWVESNYGYTF. CDR3 nucleotides: TGTGCCAGCAGCTCCTATTGGGTAGAAAGTAACTATGGCTACACCTTC. The chain employs TRBV5-6 and TRBJ1-2; D is unresolved. CDR3 length: 16 amino acids. Trimming removed 3 bases from V and 1 base from J, with 16 bases in between. Germline CDR1 reads SGHDT; CDR2 reads YYEEEE.

The chain links TRBV10-3 to TRBJ1-5, with TRBD1 as a possible D gene (6 bases). Trimming cost V 4 bases and J 9 bases, with 16 bases left between them. Germline CDR1 is ENHRY and CDR2 is SYGVKD. This CDR3 comprises 14 residues. This CDR3 reads CAISARDTEGPQHF. The DNA for the CDR3 is TGTGCCATCAGTGCCCGGGACACGGAAGGGCCCCAGCATTTT.

This chain uses TRBV9 with TRBJ2-6; D gene uncertain. Per the germline V gene, CDR1 is SGDLS and CDR2 is YYNGEE. This CDR3 has 17 residues. V was cut by 0 bases and J by 2 bases, with 12 bases left in between. The DNA of the CDR3 is TGTGCCAGCAGCGTAGGGAGAACACCCACTGGGGCCAACGTCCTGACTTTC. The encoded protein is CASSVGRTPTGANVLTF. The full variable domain, in which reference TRBV9 and TRBJ2-6 provide the parts outside the CDR3, is DSGVTQTPKHLITATGQRVTLRCSPRSGDLSVYWYQQSLDQGLQFLIQYYNGEERAKGNILERFSAQQFPDLHSELNLSSLELGDSALYFCASSVGRTPTGANVLTFGAGSRLTVL.

This clone was seen a single time. A far bigger clonotype differs at one base, so this is likely a read error. This sample also contains other DNA sequences that code for the same CDR3. The rearrangement joins TRBV28 to TRBJ2-3; D perhaps matches TRBD1 (5 bases). Trimming took off 5 bases at V and 2 bases at J, with 11 bases between the two ends. Germline CDR1 and CDR2: MDHEN and SYDVKM. The CDR3 is 14 residues long. CDR3 in amino acids: CASSRGTITDTQYF. Written as DNA, the CDR3 is TGTGCCAGCAGTAGGGGTACCATCACAGATACGCAGTATTTT. The full variable domain, rest sourced from reference TRBV28 and TRBJ2-3, is DVKVTQSSRYLVKRTGEKVFLECVQDMDHENMFWYRQDPGLGLRLIYFSYDVKMKEKGDIPEGYSVSREKKERFSLILESASTNQTSMYLCASSRGTITDTQYFGPGTRLTVL.

The chain combines TRBV9 with TRBJ2-1, with TRBD2 identical over 7 bases. Germline-derived CDR1 and CDR2 are SGDLS and YYNGEE. Unmatched junction bases numbered 15, after V lost 3 bases and J lost 9 bases. CDR3 length: 16 amino acids. In DNA, the CDR3 is TGTGCCAGCAGCGGAGGAAGCGGGATGACTGGCGTTGAGCAGTTCTTC. Residues: CASSGGSGMTGVEQFF.

The chain uses TRBV28 and TRBJ2-1; possibly TRBD1 for D (5 bases). The germline gives CDR1 MDHEN, CDR2 SYDVKM. Trimming stripped 10 bases from V and 9 bases from J, with 10 bases between. The CDR3 is 10 amino acids. CDR3 sequence: CATVGAEQFF. CDR3 coding DNA: TGTGCCACTGTAGGGGCTGAGCAGTTCTTC.

This rearrangement joins TRBV7-2 to TRBJ2-7; a weak D match, TRBD2 (6 bases). V was trimmed by 5 bases and J by 4 bases, leaving 12 bases between them. This CDR3 contains 13 residues. Germline V gene lookup returns CDR1 SGHTA and CDR2 FQGNSA. The CDR3 loop reads CASSGGQVYEQYF. CDR3 nucleotide sequence: TGTGCCAGCAGCGGAGGGCAAGTATACGAGCAGTACTTC.

This chain links TRBV21-1 with TRBJ2-1; the table's D call of TRBD1 was not tested on the DNA. TRBV21-1 counts as a pseudogene. The CDR3 extends over 16 amino acids. CDR3 in amino acids: CASSKPRGTVRREQFF. CDR3 DNA sequence: TGTGCCAGCAGCAAACCGAGAGGGACAGTTCGGCGTGAGCAGTTCTTC.

There are a few counts of this clone. This chain uses TRBV18 with TRBJ1-1; D possibly corresponds to TRBD1 (5 bases). Deletions cut 0 bases from V and 3 bases from J, with 11 bases between. The germline V gene encodes CDR1 KGHSH and CDR2 LQKENI. CDR3 length: 15 residues. The CDR3 protein is CASSPPGGSDTEAFF. CDR3 DNA: TGTGCCAGCTCACCACCGGGGGGGAGTGACACTGAAGCTTTCTTT.

Only one count was recorded for this clone. A read error is likely here: a far larger clone is one base away. J is TRBJ2-1 and V is TRBV7-9; 7 bases line up with TRBD2. J was trimmed by 3 bases and V by 5 bases; bases with no gene match: 7. Germline-derived CDR1 and CDR2 are SEHNR and FQNEAQ (reference sequence). There are 15 residues in the CDR3. CDR3 DNA: TGTGCCAGCAGCCCCATACTAGCGCGCTACAATGAGCAGTTCTTC. Translation gives CASSPILARYNEQFF.

The genes are TRBV7-9 and TRBJ2-1; D not certain. The CDR3 contains 16 residues. CDR1 and CDR2 (germline): SEHNR, FQNEAQ (reference sequence). Between the trimmed V and J ends, which lost 2 bases and 2 bases, there was a span of 13 bases. The CDR3 DNA reads as TGTGCCAGCAGCTTATGGTCGGGTCCTACCTACAATGAGCAGTTCTTC. Encoded protein: CASSLWSGPTYNEQFF.

J is TRBJ1-1 and V is TRBV27; D call uncertain. Germline V gene sequence: CDR1 MNHEY, CDR2 SMNVEV (reference sequence). The V and J ends lost 4 bases and 4 bases respectively, with 10 bases between them. The CDR3 has 13 residues. The CDR3 here is CASSSKVGTEAFF. CDR3 nucleotides: TGTGCCAGCAGTTCGAAGGTAGGCACTGAAGCTTTCTTT.

The chain uses TRBV11-3 and TRBJ2-7; 9 bases align to TRBD2. V shed 1 base, J shed 2 bases, and the junction held 3 bases outside the gene matches. Germline-derived CDR1 and CDR2 are SGHNT and YENEEA. This CDR3 is 15 amino acids long. The CDR3 coding sequence is TGTGCCAGCAGCTTAGGAGCGGGAGGTACCTACGAGCAGTACTTC. Amino acids: CASSLGAGGTYEQYF.

The chain couples TRBV5-4 to TRBJ2-4; D is possibly TRBD1 (7 bases). Germline V gene lookup returns CDR1 SGHNT and CDR2 YYREEE (reference sequence). The CDR3 loop spans 14 amino acids. The V gene lost 3 bases and the J gene lost 6 bases, with 13 bases spanning the gap. CDR3 loop: CASSSGQGGNIQYF. CDR3 sequence (DNA): TGTGCCAGCAGCTCCGGGCAGGGGGGAAACATTCAGTACTTC.

The CDR3 nucleotides are TGTGCCAGCTCACCGACCCATTCAACACTAGCGGGAGCAACCTACGAGCAGTACTTC. It translates to CASSPTHSTLAGATYEQYF. The gene calls are TRBV18 and TRBJ2-7, with TRBD2 matching 11 bases. CDR1 and CDR2 from the germline V gene are KGHSH and LQKENI. The CDR3 consists of 19 residues. V gave up 3 bases and J gave up 2 bases; unmatched junction bases: 15.

The CDR3 is CASSADAGTDTQYF. CDR3 DNA sequence: TGTGCCAGCAGCGCGGACGCAGGCACAGATACGCAGTATTTT. V gene TRBV11-2 combines with J gene TRBJ2-3; the D is unclear. Trimming removed 5 bases at V and 1 base at J, with 10 bases between. The CDR3 has 14 amino acids. Germline CDR1 reads SGHAT; CDR2 reads FQNNGV.

As to this clone: A far larger clone is a single base away, which makes a read error likely. V and J are TRBV30 and TRBJ1-1; no clear D gene. The CDR3 length is 14 residues. Trimming cost V 3 bases and J 4 bases, with 15 bases left between them. Germline CDR1 is GTSNPN and CDR2 is SVGIG (reference sequence). The CDR3 here is CAWRDSLAGTEAFF. In DNA, the CDR3 is TGTGCCTGGAGGGACTCGCTGGCGGGCACTGAAGCTTTCTTT.